The present T cell receptor (beta chain) was sequenced within a study of blood T cell repertoires in COVID-19. About the research overall: Sites in the United States, Italy and Spain provided acute and convalescent COVID-19 samples.

As originally analysed: Estimation of nucleated cell counts relied on the amplification of reference gene primers. Using immunoSEQ multiplex PCR, the repertoire was profiled, and TCRdb retains in-frame clones only, with some absent. D and trimming come from the DNA, and the V and J calls and clone size come from that table. The sample yields 55,000 to 75,000 clones, over 60% seen once. Germline CDR1 is MGHRA and CDR2 is YSYEKL. V dropped 8 bases and J dropped 1; count of bases not matched to a gene: 8. The CDR3 runs to 17 residues. This clonotype was obtained from a human donor in a cohort sampled during active COVID-19. This chain joins TRBV4-1 and TRBJ2-2; 12 bases line up with TRBD2. The material sequenced was peripheral blood. CDR3 nucleotide sequence: TGCGCCAGCGAGCCGACTAGCGGGGGATGGAACACCGGGGAGCTGTTTTTT. Amino acids: CASEPTSGGWNTGELFF.